This T cell receptor beta chain originates from a study of shared clonotypes between healthy human individuals. Positively selected for CCR7, the CD45RO-negative cells used as naive CD8 cells excluded terminally differentiated effector memory CD45RA+ cells. Using immunoSEQ multiplex PCR, the repertoire was profiled, and TCRdb retains in-frame clones only, with some absent. In the table there are around 2,100,000 clones, roughly 94% of which are singletons. This sequence originates from a man younger than 30 in good health. The sequenced sample was naive CD8+ T cells sorted from blood.

The CDR3 protein is CSVLGEAGGNEQFF. The CDR3 coding sequence is TGCAGCGTTTTGGGGGAGGCAGGGGGAAATGAGCAGTTCTTC. The genes are TRBV29-1 and TRBJ2-1; D might be TRBD1 (7 bases). The CDR3 is 14 residues long. The V and J ends lost 5 bases and 7 bases respectively, with 18 bases between them. Germline CDR1 and CDR2: SQVTM and ANQGSEA.